This is a list of T cell receptor beta chains from one sample in a study of T cells in Graves' hyperthyroidism and ophthalmopathy. TCRdb reprocessed the multiplex PCR reads via MiXCR and lists one record per CDR3 protein. Counted here are about 350,000 distinct CDR3 sequences, more than 11% occurring once; the ten biggest clones make up under 30%. Sequencing was performed on blood. The origin of the receptors is a woman in her thirties with Graves' hyperthyroidism. The CDR3 runs from the conserved cysteine through the conserved F or W. D genes are given only for firm matches. The size entry is marked missing in some rows and otherwise reads once, few, many or a size class.

TRBV15	NA	many	TRBJ1-5	CATSRGRQTDQPQHF	TGTGCCACCAGTAGGGGACGCCAGACAGATCAGCCCCAGCATTTT
TRBV7-3	TRBD2	many	TRBJ2-3	CASSSIAGGSDTQYF	TGTGCCAGCAGCTCAATAGCGGGAGGTTCAGATACGCAGTATTTT
TRBV28	NA	many	TRBJ1-6	CASSLTGPPLHF	TGTGCCAGCAGCCTTACAGGGCCACCCCTCCACTTT
TRBV7-3	NA	once	TRBJ2-2	CASSLTRGDTGELFF	TGTGCCAGCAGCTTAACTAGAGGGGACACCGGGGAGCTGTTTTTT
TRBV28	NA	many	TRBJ2-3	CASGVSSGITDTQYF	TGTGCCAGCGGGGTTTCGAGCGGAATTACAGATACGCAGTATTTT
TRBV5-6	NA	NA	TRBJ1-3	CASSLINTIYF	TGTGCCAGCAGCCTCATAAACACCATATATTTT
TRBV20-1	NA	many	TRBJ2-7	CSADGQIRNEQYF	TGCAGTGCCGATGGACAGATCCGGAACGAGCAGTACTTC
TRBV11-3	NA	few	TRBJ2-2	CASSPTRVSGELFF	TGTGCCAGCAGCCCAACTAGAGTCTCCGGGGAGCTGTTTTTT
TRBV25-1	TRBD1	many	TRBJ2-7	CASSEPDRVREQYF	TGTGCCAGCAGTGAACCCGACAGGGTGAGGGAGCAGTACTTC
TRBV24-1	TRBD1	few	TRBJ2-3	CATSTTGATTDTQYF	TGTGCCACCAGTACTACAGGGGCTACCACAGATACGCAGTATTTT
TRBV6-4	TRBD2	many	TRBJ2-7	CASSVSAGGPEQYF	TGTGCCAGCAGTGTATCTGCGGGAGGGCCCGAGCAGTACTTC
TRBV28	NA	many	TRBJ1-1	CAGAPGGVGNTEAFF	TGTGCCGGGGCCCCGGGTGGGGTGGGGAACACTGAAGCTTTCTTT
TRBV28	NA	many	TRBJ2-5	CASYPQGIQETQYF	TGTGCCAGCTACCCACAGGGTATCCAAGAGACCCAGTACTTC
TRBV24-1	TRBD1	few	TRBJ2-1	CATSDSGTGSREQFF	TGTGCCACCAGTGACTCCGGGACAGGGTCTAGGGAGCAGTTCTTC
TRBV30	TRBD2	many	TRBJ2-7	CAWKAGLSSYEQYF	TGTGCCTGGAAAGCGGGGTTGAGCTCCTACGAGCAGTACTTC
TRBV28	NA	many	TRBJ1-1	CASKPTNTEAFF	TGTGCCAGCAAACCTACGAACACTGAAGCTTTCTTT
TRBV12-3/TRBV12-4	NA	NA	TRBJ2-2	CASSLAVGTGELFF	TGTGCCAGCAGTTTAGCGGTTGGAACCGGGGAGCTGTTTTTT
TRBV7-3	TRBD2	many	TRBJ2-5	CASSKEGGSVTTQYF	TGTGCCAGCAGCAAAGAGGGCGGGAGTGTTACGACCCAGTACTTC
TRBV7-8	TRBD1	many	TRBJ2-2	CASSFSRGFEVAGELFF	TGTGCCAGCAGCTTTTCCAGGGGGTTTGAGGTTGCCGGGGAGCTGTTTTTT
TRBV28	NA	NA	TRBJ1-2	CASGPNYGYTF	TGTGCCAGCGGTCCTAACTATGGCTACACCTTC
TRBV3-1	TRBD1	few	TRBJ1-4	CASSQRGTGAANEKLFF	TGTGCCAGCAGCCAAAGGGGCACAGGGGCGGCTAATGAAAAACTGTTTTTT
TRBV29-1	TRBD2	many	TRBJ2-5	CSVSPSFAGVETQYF	TGCAGCGTATCCCCCTCCTTCGCGGGAGTTGAGACCCAGTACTTC
TRBV6-1	TRBD2	many	TRBJ2-1	CASSYSPTSGYNEQFF	TGTGCCAGCAGTTACTCCCCCACTAGCGGCTACAATGAGCAGTTCTTC
TRBV6-1	TRBD2	NA	TRBJ2-3	CASGPTSGSVDTQYF	TGTGCCAGCGGACCGACTAGCGGGAGTGTTGATACGCAGTATTTT
TRBV7-2	NA	many	TRBJ2-7	CASSLRTGSSGEQYF	TGTGCCAGCAGCTTACGAACCGGGAGCAGCGGCGAGCAGTACTTC
TRBV30	NA	many	TRBJ1-5	CAWTLSGGSNQPQHF	TGTGCCTGGACCTTATCCGGGGGGAGCAATCAGCCCCAGCATTTT
TRBV15	NA	many	TRBJ2-3	CATSRDRAEDTQYF	TGTGCCACCAGCAGAGATAGGGCCGAGGATACGCAGTATTTT
TRBV20-1	NA	NA	TRBJ2-5	CSAREWRLETQYF	TGCAGTGCTAGAGAGTGGCGGCTAGAGACCCAGTACTTC
TRBV7-2	TRBD2	many	TRBJ2-5	CASSPTSGVEETQYF	TGTGCCAGCAGCCCAACTAGCGGGGTAGAAGAGACCCAGTACTTC
TRBV6-9	NA	few	TRBJ2-5	CASSYSWDGATQYF	TGTGCCAGCAGTTATTCGTGGGACGGGGCGACCCAGTACTTC
TRBV28	NA	many	TRBJ1-2	CASSLLSIRGVPYGYTF	TGTGCCAGCAGTTTACTTTCGATTCGGGGGGTTCCTTATGGCTACACCTTC
TRBV12-3/TRBV12-4	TRBD1	many	TRBJ1-1	CASSPSTGGLMNTEAFF	TGTGCCAGCAGTCCGTCGACAGGGGGATTAATGAACACTGAAGCTTTCTTT
TRBV10-3	TRBD1	few	TRBJ1-6	CAISESRGGQGASPLHF	TGTGCCATCAGTGAGTCTAGAGGGGGACAGGGGGCTTCACCCCTCCACTTT
TRBV11-2	TRBD1	many	TRBJ2-7	CASSWDRPSGEQYF	TGTGCCAGCAGCTGGGACAGGCCGAGCGGCGAGCAGTACTTC
TRBV11-2	NA	many	TRBJ2-7	CASSLADASYEQYF	TGTGCCAGCAGCCTTGCGGATGCCTCCTACGAGCAGTACTTC
TRBV5-6	TRBD1	many	TRBJ1-5	CASSQTGRDQPQHF	TGTGCCAGCAGCCAGACAGGGCGGGATCAGCCCCAGCATTTT
TRBV28	TRBD1	many	TRBJ2-7	CASSLPETGGPYEQYF	TGTGCCAGCAGTCTCCCCGAGACAGGGGGCCCCTACGAGCAGTACTTC